The 5 T cell receptor beta chains below all came from one sample that was sequenced in a study of beta chain features in type 1 diabetes. The isolated RNA, all of it, was reverse transcribed, so expressed TCRB transcripts were what got sequenced. Assay: immunoSEQ multiplex PCR; the TCRdb copy retains only in-frame clones and omits some. The data hold about half a million clones, with about 29% observed a single time. The sample was naive CD4+ T cells from blood. The receptors derive from a man aged 18 to 35 in good health.

This clone was seen a handful of times. This chain connects TRBV30 to TRBJ2-7, with 12 bases fitting TRBD2. Per germline, CDR1 GTSNPN and CDR2 SVGIG (reference sequence). The CDR3 loop spans 14 amino acids. Losses at the gene ends were 1 base for V and 3 bases for J; bases not matched to a gene: 1. CDR3 sequence: CAWSAGLAGYEQYF. The CDR3 nucleotides read TGTGCCTGGAGTGCGGGACTAGCGGGCTACGAGCAGTACTTC.

J is TRBJ2-5 and V is TRBV5-4; no clear D gene. V lost 0 bases to trimming and J lost 4 bases, with 4 bases between them. CDR1 is SGHNT and CDR2 is YYREEE in the germline V gene (reference sequence). The CDR3 covers 12 residues. The CDR3 spells CASSLALETQYF. CDR3 nucleotides: TGTGCCAGCAGCTTGGCCTTAGAGACCCAGTACTTC.

This chain links TRBV7-8 with TRBJ2-7; 8 bases align to TRBD1. Germline values: CDR1 SGHVS, CDR2 FQNEAQ. The CDR3 is 15 amino acids. V was clipped by 5 bases and J by 6 bases; unmatched bases: 12. The CDR3 spells CASSPRRDRSAEQYF. CDR3 coding DNA: TGTGCCAGCAGCCCTAGACGGGACAGGTCGGCCGAGCAGTACTTC.

This clone was counted a few times. The rearrangement uses TRBV6-5 and TRBJ2-3; D gene unclear. The CDR3 runs 13 residues. Germline CDR1 is MNHEY and CDR2 is SVGAGI. The V and J ends lost 2 bases and 1 base respectively, with 4 bases between them. The chain's CDR3 is CASSYGGTDTQYF. The CDR3 DNA reads TGTGCCAGCAGTTACGGCGGCACAGATACGCAGTATTTT.

The chain combines TRBV4-2 with TRBJ2-3; 12 bases map to TRBD2. The V and J ends lost 2 bases and 4 bases, in that order; junction bases with no gene match: 7. The CDR3 runs 17 residues. Germline V gene sequence: CDR1 LGHNA, CDR2 YNFKEQ. CDR3 bases: TGTGCCAGCAGCCAAAATTTACTAGCGGGAGGCCCAGATACGCAGTATTTT. This sequence encodes CASSQNLLAGGPDTQYF.